These 6 T cell receptor beta chains were all obtained from the same sample, sequenced in a study of regulatory T cells in long-lasting Graves disease. According to the study, TCR beta libraries were built with iRepertoire HTBI primers and CDR3-region Arm-PCR. MiXCR, run by TCRdb on the multiplex PCR reads, gives a single entry per CDR3 protein. The sample includes 350,000 to 450,000 distinct CDR3 sequences, around 23% seen only once; the top ten take roughly an eighth. Time point reported: persistent/refractory GD, antithyroid drugs over 5 years with positive TRAb. RNA isolated from PBMCs was used to make the TCR library. The sample was peripheral blood mononuclear cells (PBMCs), taken when the disease was refractory, from a patient treated with antithyroid drugs. Every receptor here comes from a female donor with Graves disease.

This clonotype showed up many times. The CDR3: CASSYPGEAFF. The CDR3 DNA reads as TGTGCCAGCTCATACCCGGGTGAAGCTTTCTTT. The chain employs TRBV18 and TRBJ1-1; D remains unclear. V lost 5 bases, J lost 7 bases, and 8 bases lay in between. Per germline, CDR1 KGHSH and CDR2 LQKENI. The CDR3 totals 11 residues.

This clonotype was observed many times. The CDR3 reads CASSEGATKNIQYF. The DNA of the CDR3 is TGTGCCAGCAGTGAAGGAGCTACCAAAAACATTCAGTACTTC. This sequence joins TRBV6-2 or TRBV6-3 and TRBJ2-4; D not certain. The CDR3 runs 14 residues. V was clipped by 5 bases and J by 2 bases, with 10 bases between them. Per germline, CDR1 MNHEY and CDR2 SVGEGT.

This clonotype has just a few counts. The rearrangement links TRBV25-1 to TRBJ2-2; 10 positions agree with TRBD2. The CDR3 runs to 16 residues. Germline V gene data show CDR1 as MGHDK and CDR2 as SYGVNS. With V trimmed by 5 bases and J by 1 base, 4 bases remained unmatched. This chain's CDR3 is CASSRRTSGNTGELFF. The DNA of the CDR3 is TGTGCCAGCAGTCGGCGGACTAGCGGGAACACCGGGGAGCTGTTTTTT.

This sequence joins TRBV7-3 and TRBJ2-1; D gene unclear. Germline CDR1 SGHTA, CDR2 FQGTGA. CDR3 length: 12 residues. Trimming cost V 3 bases and J 9 bases, with 9 bases left between them. CDR3 residues: CASSLRLGEQFF. CDR3 coding DNA: TGTGCCAGCAGCTTGCGCCTTGGTGAGCAGTTCTTC.

This clonotype was detected ten times or more. V gene TRBV10-3 combines with J gene TRBJ1-5, with TRBD1 identical over 10 bases. CDR1 ENHRY and CDR2 SYGVKD come from the germline V gene. The CDR3 loop spans 18 amino acids. V lost 3 bases, J lost 7 bases, and 15 bases stayed unmatched. The CDR3 bases are TGTGCCATCAGTGACAAGAATCGGGGGACAGGGGTCGGGCAGCCCCAGCATTTT. Its protein is CAISDKNRGTGVGQPQHF.

This clonotype has a count of ten or more. This chain links TRBV2 with TRBJ1-6; D gene ambiguous. The CDR3 covers 12 residues. Trimming pared 1 base from V and 8 bases from J, leaving 3 bases between. CDR1 is SNHLY and CDR2 is FYNNEI in the germline V gene. CDR3 nucleotides: TGTGCCAGCAGTGAAGGTTATTCACCCCTCCACTTT. Translating gives CASSEGYSPLHF.